This passage covers 16 T cell receptor beta chains from one sample sequenced in a study of T cell repertoires and HLA-DP antigens. Data came from immunoSEQ multiplex PCR; TCRdb stores just in-frame clones and leaves some out. The sample has about 89,000 clones, about nine tenths seen once. No antigens are known for them. Input material: CD4+ T cells from PBMCs. Receptor source: a man between 50 and 59 years old in good health and CMV-seronegative.

The chain recombines TRBV6-5 with TRBJ2-6; D remains unclear. Germline loops: CDR1 MNHEY, CDR2 SVGAGI. V was pared by 2 bases and J by 0 bases, with 8 bases between. The CDR3 is 16 amino acids. CDR3 protein: CASSYPARSGANVLTF. The CDR3 DNA is TGTGCCAGCAGTTACCCCGCTCGCTCTGGGGCCAACGTCCTGACTTTC.

The chain uses TRBV5-1 and TRBJ2-2, with 9 bases aligning to TRBD1. The germline gives CDR1 SGHRS, CDR2 YFSETQ. J gave up 4 bases and V 0 bases, and 7 bases lay outside the gene matches. The CDR3 runs to 17 residues. The CDR3 sequence: CASSLALQGAATGELFF. CDR3 bases: TGCGCCAGCAGCTTGGCCTTACAGGGGGCGGCCACCGGGGAGCTGTTTTTT.

This sequence joins TRBV9 and TRBJ1-2; TRBD1 is a possible D gene (5 bases). The V end lost 0 bases, the J end lost 6 bases, and 18 bases lay between the germline ends. Germline loops: CDR1 SGDLS, CDR2 YYNGEE. The CDR3 has 16 residues. For the CDR3, the DNA is TGTGCCAGCAGCGTAGGGTCAGGGTCTTCGACGCATGGCTACACCTTC. It is translated as CASSVGSGSSTHGYTF.

V usage is TRBV12-5 and J usage is TRBJ2-2; possibly TRBD2 for D (6 bases). The germline gives CDR1 LGHNT, CDR2 FRNRAP. The CDR3 is 13 residues long. The V gene lost 6 bases and the J gene lost 5 bases, with 10 bases spanning the gap. The CDR3 loop is CASGVGGTGELFF. CDR3 nucleotide sequence: TGTGCTAGTGGAGTGGGGGGTACCGGGGAGCTGTTTTTT.

This chain links TRBV5-1 with TRBJ2-7, with 13 bases matching TRBD2. The CDR3 loop spans 18 amino acids. The V and J ends lost 0 bases and 4 bases, in that order; junction bases with no gene match: 10. Germline V gene data show CDR1 as SGHRS and CDR2 as YFSETQ. In DNA, the CDR3 is TGCGCCAGCAGCTTGGGTTTAGGACTAGCGGGAGCGGATTACGAGCAGTACTTC. Translated: CASSLGLGLAGADYEQYF.

This chain links TRBV5-4 with TRBJ2-3; D not certain. This CDR3 comprises 13 residues. V dropped 4 bases and J dropped 8 bases, with 14 bases sitting between them. Germline V gene data show CDR1 as SGHNT and CDR2 as YYREEE (reference sequence). CDR3 residues: CASSPRTSRTQYF. For the CDR3, the DNA is TGTGCCAGCAGCCCCAGAACCTCCCGTACGCAGTATTTT.

V and J are TRBV6-4 and TRBJ1-1; D gene unclear. Trimming cost V 6 bases and J 1 base, with 12 bases left between them. The V gene's germline CDR1 is MRHNA and CDR2 SNTAGT. The CDR3 is 14 residues long. The CDR3 DNA reads TGTGCCAGCAGCCCCAGGTTGTGGAACACTGAAGCTTTCTTT. Its translation: CASSPRLWNTEAFF.

The sample holds a few counts of this clone. The chain combines TRBV2 with TRBJ2-7; either TRBD1 or TRBD2 may supply D (6 bases each). The CDR3 contains 15 residues. Trimming removed 6 bases from V and 4 bases from J, with 19 bases in between. CDR1 and CDR2 (germline): SNHLY, FYNNEI. In DNA form, the CDR3 reads TGTGCCAGCAGCGAACAACAGGGTGGGAGGTACGAGCAGTACTTC. Encoded protein: CASSEQQGGRYEQYF.

The CDR3 DNA sequence: TGTGCCAGCAGTGGACCGACTAGCGGGGGGCGGACCCAGTACTTC. Protein sequence: CASSGPTSGGRTQYF. V usage is TRBV6-5 and J usage is TRBJ2-5, with 13 bases matching TRBD2. V trimming: 5 bases; J trimming: 7 bases; junction bases outside the gene matches: 7. The CDR3 sequence is 15 residues long. CDR1 is MNHEY, CDR2 SVGAGI, per germline.

CDR3 in DNA: TGTGCCAGCAGTTATCGGCAGGGGGCTGGGAATGAGCAGTTCTTC. Its protein is CASSYRQGAGNEQFF. V usage is TRBV6-6 and J usage is TRBJ2-1; 8 positions agree with TRBD1. CDR3 length: 15 residues. V was pared by 3 bases and J by 7 bases, with 8 bases of the junction left unmatched. CDR1 and CDR2 from the germline V gene are MNHNY and SVGAGI (reference sequence).

This clone was seen repeatedly, ten times or more. CDR3 in DNA: TGTGCCAGCAGTGATTTCGGGGTCAGCGGCTACACCTTC. Protein product: CASSDFGVSGYTF. The genes are TRBV25-1 and TRBJ1-2; D ambiguous. The CDR3 sequence is 13 residues long. Looked up from germline, CDR1 is MGHDK and CDR2 is SYGVNS. The ends were cut back, 3 bases at V and 8 bases at J, with 13 bases in the middle.

CDR3 sequence (DNA): TGTGCCAGCAGTCCTCTCACACCCACTGAAGCTTTCTTT. Translated: CASSPLTPTEAFF. The chain carries TRBV28 and TRBJ1-1; D gene uncertain. With 5 bases removed from V and 4 bases from J, the gap between germline ends came to 11 bases. This CDR3 region has 13 residues. In germline, CDR1 is MDHEN, CDR2 SYDVKM.

This clone was detected a few times. The V and J genes are TRBV19 and TRBJ1-1; D is undetermined. CDR1 is LNHDA and CDR2 is SQIVND in the germline V gene (reference sequence). CDR3 length: 14 residues. V dropped 2 bases and J dropped 4 bases, with 11 bases sitting between them. CDR3 coding DNA: TGTGCCAGTAGTATAAAGGCCTTGGGCACTGAAGCTTTCTTT. Its protein product is CASSIKALGTEAFF.

The V gene is TRBV10-3, the J gene TRBJ1-6; 7 nucleotides align to TRBD1. In germline, CDR1 is ENHRY, CDR2 SYGVKD. V trimming: 5 bases; J trimming: 8 bases; junction bases outside the gene matches: 6. There are 14 residues in the CDR3. CDR3 loop: CAISRKGADSPLHF. The CDR3 bases are TGTGCCATCAGTCGGAAGGGGGCGGATTCACCCCTCCACTTT.

The chain has TRBV29-1 and TRBJ2-5, with TRBD1 identical over 12 bases. Germline CDR1 SQVTM, CDR2 ANQGSEA. The junction had 7 bases not matched to a gene; V was cut back by 7 bases and J by 4 bases. The CDR3 runs 14 residues. The CDR3 nucleotides are TGCAGCGCCCGGCGGGGACAGGGGGCAGAGACCCAGTACTTC. Protein sequence: CSARRGQGAETQYF.

The CDR3 sequence: CASSLNGLANSPLHF. CDR3 bases: TGTGCCAGCAGCTTAAACGGTCTCGCTAATTCACCCCTCCACTTT. The rearrangement joins TRBV7-3 to TRBJ1-6; no firm D call. Trimming shortened V by 1 base and J by 6 bases, and 10 bases separated the two germline ends. The germline CDR1 and CDR2 sequences are SGHTA and FQGTGA. The CDR3 runs 15 residues.